The next 19 T cell receptor beta chains were all read from a single sample in a study of low-dose radiotherapy and immunotherapy resistance in tumors. Both TCRalpha and TCRbeta chains were reverse transcribed with V-gene-specific primers. An approximately 19-cycle PCR with a constant-region primer and V-primer adapter amplified TCRs. MiXCR was run by TCRdb on the reads, yielding one entry per CDR3 protein. Among roughly 76,000 distinct CDR3 sequences listed, approximately 19% were seen once. Time point: before trial treatment. Sequences were derived from PBMCs, sampled before treatment. The receptors here all came from a male donor with prostate cancer.

This clonotype was observed at least ten times. This sequence joins TRBV9 and TRBJ2-3; TRBD2 is a possible D gene (5 bases). CDR3 length equals 14 residues. V was pared by 2 bases and J by 4 bases, with 11 bases between. Germline CDR1 reads SGDLS; CDR2 reads YYNGEE. CDR3 sequence reads: CASSVERGSDTQYF. The CDR3 nucleotides are TGTGCCAGCAGCGTCGAGAGAGGGTCAGATACGCAGTATTTT.

This clonotype occurred many times. The V gene is TRBV20-1, the J gene TRBJ2-7; 10 bases are shared with TRBD2. V was clipped by 4 bases and J by 4 bases; unmatched bases: 7. Germline lookup yields CDR1 DFQATT and CDR2 SNEGSKA (reference sequence). This CDR3 has 14 residues. The CDR3 nucleotides read TGCAGTGCTATCCCTAGCGGGAGCTGGTACGAGCAGTACTTC. Amino acid sequence: CSAIPSGSWYEQYF.

This clonotype was counted many times. The chain combines TRBV4-1 with TRBJ2-1, with 12 bases lining up with TRBD2. J gave up 3 bases and V 5 bases, and 5 bases lay outside the gene matches. CDR1 is MGHRA, CDR2 YSYEKL, per germline. This CDR3 comprises 16 residues. CDR3 loop: CASSETSGSYYNEQFF. The CDR3 DNA reads TGCGCCAGCAGCGAGACTAGCGGGAGTTACTACAATGAGCAGTTCTTC.

This clonotype was recorded at least ten times. The rearrangement joins TRBV28 to TRBJ2-7, with D hard to call. The V end lost 5 bases, the J end lost 1 base, and 12 bases lay between the germline ends. The germline V gene has CDR1 MDHEN and CDR2 SYDVKM. This CDR3 is 14 amino acids long. For the CDR3, the DNA is TGTGCCAGCAGTAGAACTCCCGTTTCCTACGAGCAGTACTTC. Translating gives CASSRTPVSYEQYF.

This clonotype was seen ten or more times. The rearrangement links TRBV9 to TRBJ2-1; D not resolved. This CDR3 spans 16 amino acids. Trimming left V 0 bases short and J 7 bases short, with 17 bases between. CDR1 is SGDLS, CDR2 YYNGEE, per germline. The CDR3 sequence: CASSVGQTRLGNEQFF. The CDR3 DNA reads TGTGCCAGCAGCGTAGGCCAGACCCGGTTAGGAAATGAGCAGTTCTTC.

Concerning this clonotype: A far larger clone is one nucleotide away, so this likely arose from a read error. This chain connects TRBV6-2 or TRBV6-3 to TRBJ1-5, with a weak D call TRBD1 (5 bases). The V and J ends lost 11 bases and 2 bases respectively, with 22 bases between them. The CDR3 length is 16 residues. The germline V gene has CDR1 MNHEY and CDR2 SVGEGT. The CDR3 is CAGTPDPRDRNQPQHF. The CDR3 nucleotides read TGTGCCGGCACCCCGGACCCCCGGGACCGCAATCAGCCCCAGCATTTT.

As concerns this clonotype: A single base is all that separates this from a far larger clone, so a read error is likely. The chain joins TRBV6-6 to TRBJ1-6; D not certain. The germline V gene encodes CDR1 MNHNY and CDR2 SVGAGI (reference sequence). Trimming cost V 5 bases and J 8 bases, with 13 bases left between them. This CDR3 contains 14 residues. The CDR3 loop is CASSKAWGDSPLHF. The DNA of the CDR3 is TGTGCCAGCAGTAAAGCATGGGGTGATTCACCCCTCCACTTT.

This clonotype was seen ten or more times. J is TRBJ2-3 and V is TRBV7-3; 11 bases are shared with TRBD2. V dropped 2 bases and J dropped 4; count of bases not matched to a gene: 5. CDR3 length: 16 amino acids. The germline gives CDR1 SGHTA, CDR2 FQGTGA. DNA for the CDR3: TGTGCCAGCAGCTTATACCTAGCGGGAGGTTCAGATACGCAGTATTTT. Translated, it gives CASSLYLAGGSDTQYF. The variable domain in full, completed from reference TRBV7-3 and TRBJ2-3, reads GAGVSQTPSNKVTEKGKYVELRCDPISGHTALYWYRQSLGQGPEFLIYFQGTGAADDSGLPNDRFFAVRPEGSVSTLKIQRTERGDSAVYLCASSLYLAGGSDTQYFGPGTRLTVL.

This clonotype was counted many times. This chain joins TRBV12-3 or TRBV12-4 and TRBJ1-2; D gene uncertain. The CDR3 sequence is 14 residues long. V lost 0 bases and J lost 0, with 5 bases in between. CDR3 nucleotide sequence: TGTGCCAGCAGTTTAGCCGGTTCTAACTATGGCTACACCTTC. It encodes CASSLAGSNYGYTF.

Details on this clonotype: This may be a read error: a much more frequent sequence differs by one nucleotide. The chain uses TRBV7-6 and TRBJ1-1; D might be TRBD1 (5 bases). The CDR3 runs to 15 residues. Germline V gene lookup returns CDR1 SGHVS and CDR2 FNYEAQ. The CDR3 nucleotides read TGTGCCAGCAGATTAGGTCGGGGCCGCGGTACTGAAGCTTTCTTT. This encodes CASRLGRGRGTEAFF.

This clonotype was seen ten or more times. The chain joins TRBV7-2 to TRBJ1-2; D unclear. The CDR3 is 12 residues long. Germline loops: CDR1 SGHTA, CDR2 FQGNSA. V was shortened by 2 bases and J by 8 bases, with 9 bases between the two germline ends. CDR3 in DNA: TGTGCCAGCAGCTTAAACTGGGAGGGCTACACCTTC. Translation gives CASSLNWEGYTF. Combining the CDR3 with reference TRBV7-2 and TRBJ1-2 gives the whole variable domain GAGVSQSPSNKVTEKGKDVELRCDPISGHTALYWYRQSLGQGLEFLIYFQGNSAPDKSGLPSDRFSAERTGGSVSTLTIQRTQQEDSAVYLCASSLNWEGYTFGSGTRLTVV.

This clonotype was counted at least ten times. The rearrangement links TRBV28 to TRBJ2-1; 7 bases fit TRBD2. CDR3 length equals 16 residues. Germline CDR1 and CDR2: MDHEN and SYDVKM. After removal of 1 base from V and 7 bases from J, the junction contained 10 bases not matched to a gene. The CDR3 here is CASSLLAGAGTNEQFF. The DNA for the CDR3 is TGTGCCAGCAGTTTATTGGCGGGAGCAGGCACGAATGAGCAGTTCTTC.

This clonotype showed up many times. This chain connects TRBV5-1 to TRBJ2-3, with a weak D call TRBD2 (5 bases). V was shortened by 1 base and J by 5 bases, with 8 bases between the two germline ends. The CDR3 has 13 residues. Per the germline V gene, CDR1 is SGHRS and CDR2 is YFSETQ. The CDR3 DNA reads TGCGCCAGCAGCTTGTTTGGAGGAGATACGCAGTATTTT. This encodes CASSLFGGDTQYF.

In this sample, this clonotype turned up many times. The chain links TRBV5-1 to TRBJ2-3, with 8 nucleotides matching TRBD2. CDR1 is SGHRS, CDR2 YFSETQ, per germline. This CDR3 has 14 amino acids. Losses at the gene ends were 7 bases for V and 3 bases for J; bases not matched to a gene: 7. The chain's CDR3 is CASGAGGRTDTQYF. The DNA of the CDR3 is TGCGCCAGCGGCGCGGGGGGCCGAACAGATACGCAGTATTTT.

This clonotype occurred many times. The chain carries TRBV6-1 and TRBJ2-2; D gene uncertain. CDR1 MNHNS and CDR2 SASEGT come from the germline V gene. The CDR3 is made up of 13 amino acids. Trimming took 10 bases from V and 5 from J, leaving 14 bases between them. CDR3 loop: CAMFRVTTGELFF. The DNA of the CDR3 is TGTGCCATGTTCCGGGTCACAACCGGGGAGCTGTTTTTT.

This clonotype was detected ten times or more. The CDR3 DNA reads as TGTGCCAGCAGCTTCGGACAGGTCAGGGAGACCCAGTACTTC. This codes for CASSFGQVRETQYF. The V gene is TRBV6-1, the J gene TRBJ2-5, with TRBD1 matching 7 bases. Germline V gene sequence: CDR1 MNHNS, CDR2 SASEGT. Losses at the gene ends were 6 bases for V and 5 bases for J; bases not matched to a gene: 9. This CDR3 is built from 14 residues.

A word on this clonotype: Since a far larger clone is one base different, this is likely a read error. This chain joins TRBV5-8 and TRBJ2-1, with 10 bases matching TRBD2. This CDR3 has 15 residues. Germline V gene sequence: CDR1 SGHTS, CDR2 YDEGEE. DNA of the CDR3: TGTGTCAGCAGCCCGGAGCGGGGGGGCTACAATGAGCAGTTCTTC. It yields the protein CVSSPERGGYNEQFF.

This clonotype has ten or more counts. The rearrangement joins TRBV5-4 to TRBJ2-2, with 14 bases identical to TRBD2. Germline V lookup: CDR1 SGHNT, CDR2 YYREEE (reference sequence). The CDR3 is made up of 17 amino acids. Trimming removed 3 bases from V and 7 bases from J; junction bases left unmatched: 8. CDR3 DNA sequence: TGTGCCAGCAGCTCCGGGACTAGCGGGAGTAGCGGCGGGGAGCTGTTTTTT. Its protein is CASSSGTSGSSGGELFF.

This clonotype was detected ten times or more. The chain uses TRBV6-2 or TRBV6-3 and TRBJ2-1, with 7 bases lining up with TRBD2. The germline CDR1 and CDR2 sequences are MNHEY and SVGEGT. This CDR3 spans 16 amino acids. J lost 5 bases, V lost 3 bases, and 10 bases had no gene match. CDR3 bases: TGTGCCAGCAGTTATGGTCCGGCGGGGGTCAACAATGAGCAGTTCTTC. This sequence encodes CASSYGPAGVNNEQFF.